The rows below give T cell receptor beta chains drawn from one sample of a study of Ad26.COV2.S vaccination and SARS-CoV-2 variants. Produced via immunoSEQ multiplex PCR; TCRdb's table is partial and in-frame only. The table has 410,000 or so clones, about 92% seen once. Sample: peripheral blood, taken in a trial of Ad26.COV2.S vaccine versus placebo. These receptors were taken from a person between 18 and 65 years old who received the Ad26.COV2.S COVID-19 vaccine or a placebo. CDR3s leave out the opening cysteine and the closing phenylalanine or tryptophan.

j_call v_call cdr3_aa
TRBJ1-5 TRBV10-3 AISEPPLQPQH
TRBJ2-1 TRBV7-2 ASSRSTGGGNEQF
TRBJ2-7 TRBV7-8 ASSSRTGGRTYEQY
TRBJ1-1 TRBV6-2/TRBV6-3 ASRPFGQEMNTEAF
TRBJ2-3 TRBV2 AMPLDLSTDTQY
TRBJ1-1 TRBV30 AWSVQGPEAF
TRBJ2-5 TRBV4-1 ASSQQGQETQY
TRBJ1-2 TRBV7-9 ASSSTGSYGYT
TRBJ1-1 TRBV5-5 ASSTGTVNTEAF
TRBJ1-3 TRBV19 ASSRDSSESGNTIY
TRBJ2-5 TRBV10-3 AISRTGTQETQY
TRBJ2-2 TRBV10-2 ASSDRGQRANTGELF
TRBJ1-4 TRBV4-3 ASSQDLSGRNEKLF
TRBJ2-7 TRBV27 ASSSLTEDYEQY
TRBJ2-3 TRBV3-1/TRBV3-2 ASSQGDGNTDTQY
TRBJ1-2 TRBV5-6 ASSLMSSGYGYT
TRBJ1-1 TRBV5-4 ASSARDRSDTEAF
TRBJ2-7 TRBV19 ASSMGTGGTYEQY
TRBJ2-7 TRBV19 ASSLGQNYEQY
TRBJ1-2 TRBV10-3 AISESLQVGYGYT
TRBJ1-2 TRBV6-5 ASSYYPAGNYGYT
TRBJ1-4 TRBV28 ASSSGGATNEKLF
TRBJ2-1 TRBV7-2 ASSPDGAGDIYEQF
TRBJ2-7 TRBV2 ASSVRGGKSGYEQY
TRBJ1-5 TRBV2 ASGEGTGGGQPQH
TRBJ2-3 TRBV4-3 ASSFTRDRRDTQY
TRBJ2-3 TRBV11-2 ASSPDWGTSTDTQY
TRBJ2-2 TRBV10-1 ASGDRRNTGELF
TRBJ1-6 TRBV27 ASRGTGARSPLH
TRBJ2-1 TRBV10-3 AISDPKRTLGNEQF
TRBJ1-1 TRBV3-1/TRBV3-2 ASSPLTRGHRMNTEAF
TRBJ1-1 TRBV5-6 ASSLAGSNTEAF
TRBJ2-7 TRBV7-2 ASSPTLQGPLPYEQY
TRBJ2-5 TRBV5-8 ASSSFPNRETQY
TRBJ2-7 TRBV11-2 ASSLGRFEGYEQY
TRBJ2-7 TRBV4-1 ASSQDSEGPTYEQY